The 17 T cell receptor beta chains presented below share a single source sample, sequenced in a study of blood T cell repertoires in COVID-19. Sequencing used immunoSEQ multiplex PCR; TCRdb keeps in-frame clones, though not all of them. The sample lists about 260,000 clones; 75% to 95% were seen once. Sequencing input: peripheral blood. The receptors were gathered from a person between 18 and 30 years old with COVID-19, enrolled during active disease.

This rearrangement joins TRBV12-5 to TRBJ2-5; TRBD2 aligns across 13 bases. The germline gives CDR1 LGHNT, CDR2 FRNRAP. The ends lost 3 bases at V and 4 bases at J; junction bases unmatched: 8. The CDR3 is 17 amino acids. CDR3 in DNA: TGTGCTAGTGGTTTCTCGACTAGCGGGAGGATGGGAGAGACCCAGTACTTC. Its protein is CASGFSTSGRMGETQYF.

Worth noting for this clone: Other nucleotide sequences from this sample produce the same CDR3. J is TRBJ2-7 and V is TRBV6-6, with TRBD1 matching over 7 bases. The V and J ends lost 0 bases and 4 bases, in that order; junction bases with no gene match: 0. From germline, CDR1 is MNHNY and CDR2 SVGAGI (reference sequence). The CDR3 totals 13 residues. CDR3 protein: CASSYSTGYEQYF. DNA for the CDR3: TGTGCCAGCAGTTACTCGACAGGGTACGAGCAGTACTTC.

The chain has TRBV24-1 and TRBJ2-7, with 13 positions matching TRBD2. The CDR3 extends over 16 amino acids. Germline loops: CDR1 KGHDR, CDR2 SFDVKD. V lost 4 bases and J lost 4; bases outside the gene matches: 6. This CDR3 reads CATSDPGTSGIYEQYF. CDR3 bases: TGTGCCACCAGTGACCCTGGGACTAGCGGGATTTACGAGCAGTACTTC.

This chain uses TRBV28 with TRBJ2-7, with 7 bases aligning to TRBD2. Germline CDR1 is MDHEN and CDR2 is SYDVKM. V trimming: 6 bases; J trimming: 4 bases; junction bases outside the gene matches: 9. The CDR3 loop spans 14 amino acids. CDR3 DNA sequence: TGTGCCAGCAGGCCCGGGACTACCTTTTACGAGCAGTACTTC. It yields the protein CASRPGTTFYEQYF.

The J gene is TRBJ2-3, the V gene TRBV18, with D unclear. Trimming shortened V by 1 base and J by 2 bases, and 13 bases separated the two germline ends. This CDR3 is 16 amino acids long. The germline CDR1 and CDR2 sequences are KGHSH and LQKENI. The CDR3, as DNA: TGTGCCAGCTCACCACAATCGATGATACACACAGATACGCAGTATTTT. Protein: CASSPQSMIHTDTQYF. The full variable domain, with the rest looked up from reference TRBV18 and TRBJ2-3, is NAGVMQNPRHLVRRRGQEARLRCSPMKGHSHVYWYRQLPEEGLKFMVYLQKENIIDESGMPKERFSAEFPKEGPSILRIQQVVRGDSAAYFCASSPQSMIHTDTQYFGPGTRLTVL.

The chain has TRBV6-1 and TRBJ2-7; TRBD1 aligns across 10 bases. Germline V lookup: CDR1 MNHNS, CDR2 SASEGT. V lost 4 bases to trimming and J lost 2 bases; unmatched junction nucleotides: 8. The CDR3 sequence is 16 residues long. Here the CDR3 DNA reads TGTGCCAGCAGTGCCACCGGGACAGGGGCGACCTACGAGCAGTACTTC. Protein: CASSATGTGATYEQYF.

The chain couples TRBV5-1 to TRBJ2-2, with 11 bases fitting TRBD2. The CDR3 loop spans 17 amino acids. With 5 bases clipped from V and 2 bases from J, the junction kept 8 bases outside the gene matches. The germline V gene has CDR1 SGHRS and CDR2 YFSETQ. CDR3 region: CASSELAGDGNTGELFF. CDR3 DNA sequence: TGCGCCAGCAGTGAACTAGCGGGAGACGGAAACACCGGGGAGCTGTTTTTT.

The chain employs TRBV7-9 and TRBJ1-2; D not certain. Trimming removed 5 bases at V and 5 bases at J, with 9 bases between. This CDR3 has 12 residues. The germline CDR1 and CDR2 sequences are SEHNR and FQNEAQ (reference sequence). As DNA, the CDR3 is TGTGCCAGCAGCCTTGACTATTATGGCTACACCTTC. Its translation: CASSLDYYGYTF.

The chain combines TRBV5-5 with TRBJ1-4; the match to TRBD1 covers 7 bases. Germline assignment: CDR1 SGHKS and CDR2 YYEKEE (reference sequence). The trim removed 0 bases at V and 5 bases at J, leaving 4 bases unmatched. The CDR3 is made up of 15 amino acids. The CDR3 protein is CASSLEGTENEKLFF. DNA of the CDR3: TGTGCCAGCAGCTTGGAAGGGACAGAAAATGAAAAACTGTTTTTT.

The CDR3 coding sequence is TGTGCCAGCAGCTCGCCAACAGGGGCGAACACTGAAGCTTTCTTT. Amino acids: CASSSPTGANTEAFF. The chain joins TRBV7-9 to TRBJ1-1, with 7 bases lining up with TRBD1. The CDR3 extends over 15 amino acids. With 4 bases clipped from V and 1 base from J, the junction kept 6 bases outside the gene matches. Per the germline V gene, CDR1 is SEHNR and CDR2 is FQNEAQ (reference sequence).

Here the CDR3 DNA reads TGTGCCAGCAGCCGTTTTACCCAGGGGGCGAACACTGAAGCTTTCTTT. It codes for CASSRFTQGANTEAFF. The chain combines TRBV14 with TRBJ1-1; 8 bases agree with TRBD1. The V gene's germline CDR1 is SGHDN and CDR2 FVKESK. The CDR3 length is 16 residues. V dropped 4 bases and J dropped 1; count of bases not matched to a gene: 8.

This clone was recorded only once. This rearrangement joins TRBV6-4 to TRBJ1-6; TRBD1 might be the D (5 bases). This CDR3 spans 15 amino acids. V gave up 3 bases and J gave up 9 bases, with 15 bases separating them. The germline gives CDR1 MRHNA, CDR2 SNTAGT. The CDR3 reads CASSETAGGSSPLHF. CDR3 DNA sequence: TGTGCCAGCAGTGAGACCGCGGGGGGGAGTTCACCCCTCCACTTT.

CDR3 bases: TGTGCCAGCAGCCAAGATAGGAGGCCCCAAGAGACCCAGTACTTC. Translated: CASSQDRRPQETQYF. The chain has TRBV4-2 and TRBJ2-5, with D possibly TRBD2 on 5 matching bases. Germline CDR1 is LGHNA and CDR2 is YNFKEQ. V was cut by 0 bases and J by 1 base, with 9 bases left in between. This CDR3 comprises 15 residues.

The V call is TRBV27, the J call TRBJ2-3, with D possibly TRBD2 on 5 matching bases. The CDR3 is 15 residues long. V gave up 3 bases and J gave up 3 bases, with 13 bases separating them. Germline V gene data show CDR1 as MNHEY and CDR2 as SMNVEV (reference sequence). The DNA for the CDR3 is TGTGCCAGCAGTTTTATTAGCCGGGGAACAGATACGCAGTATTTT. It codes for CASSFISRGTDTQYF.

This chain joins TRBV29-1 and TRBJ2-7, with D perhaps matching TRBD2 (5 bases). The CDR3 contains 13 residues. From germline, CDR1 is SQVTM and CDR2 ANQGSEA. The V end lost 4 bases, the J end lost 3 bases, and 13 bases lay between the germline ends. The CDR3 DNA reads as TGCAGCGTTGGTCTAGCCGGGATCTACGAGCAGTACTTC. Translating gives CSVGLAGIYEQYF.

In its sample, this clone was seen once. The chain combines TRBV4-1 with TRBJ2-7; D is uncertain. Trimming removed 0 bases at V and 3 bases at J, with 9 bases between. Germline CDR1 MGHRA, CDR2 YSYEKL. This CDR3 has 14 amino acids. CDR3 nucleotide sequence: TGCGCCAGCAGCCAAGAGCAAGCGAACTACGAGCAGTACTTC. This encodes CASSQEQANYEQYF.

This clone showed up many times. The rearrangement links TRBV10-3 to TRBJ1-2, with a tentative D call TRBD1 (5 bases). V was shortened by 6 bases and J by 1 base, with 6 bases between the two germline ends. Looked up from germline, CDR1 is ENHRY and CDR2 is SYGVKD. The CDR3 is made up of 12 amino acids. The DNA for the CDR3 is TGTGCCATCAGGGACAATAACTATGGCTACACCTTC. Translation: CAIRDNNYGYTF.